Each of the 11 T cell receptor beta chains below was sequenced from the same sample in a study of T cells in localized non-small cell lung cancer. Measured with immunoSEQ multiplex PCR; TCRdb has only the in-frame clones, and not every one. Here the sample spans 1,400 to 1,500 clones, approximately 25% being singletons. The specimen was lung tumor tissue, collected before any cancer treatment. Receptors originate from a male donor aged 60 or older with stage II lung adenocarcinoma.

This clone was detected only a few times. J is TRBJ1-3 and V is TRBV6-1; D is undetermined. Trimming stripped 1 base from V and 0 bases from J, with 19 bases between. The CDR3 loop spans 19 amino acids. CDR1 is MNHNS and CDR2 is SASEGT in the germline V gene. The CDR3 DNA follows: TGTGCCAGCAGTGAAGTTTTAATCGGACCGACCGTCTCTGGAAACACCATATATTTT. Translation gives CASSEVLIGPTVSGNTIYF.

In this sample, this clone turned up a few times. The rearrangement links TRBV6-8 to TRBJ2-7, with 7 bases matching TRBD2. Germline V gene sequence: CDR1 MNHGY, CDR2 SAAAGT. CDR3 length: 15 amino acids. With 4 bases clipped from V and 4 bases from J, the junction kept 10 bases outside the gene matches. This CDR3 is CASSSGTTSAYEQYF. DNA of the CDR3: TGTGCCAGCAGTTCCGGGACTACCTCAGCGTACGAGCAGTACTTC.

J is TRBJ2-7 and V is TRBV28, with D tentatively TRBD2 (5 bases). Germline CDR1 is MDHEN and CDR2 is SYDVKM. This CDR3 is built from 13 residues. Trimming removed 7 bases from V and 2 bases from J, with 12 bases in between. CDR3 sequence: CASTRGETYEQYF. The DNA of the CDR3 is TGTGCCAGCACCCGGGGAGAAACCTACGAGCAGTACTTC.

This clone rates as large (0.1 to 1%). CDR3 nucleotides: TGTGCCAGCAGCTTAGGACTAGCGGGAGCCGGGGAGCTGTTTTTT. It translates to CASSLGLAGAGELFF. The rearrangement uses TRBV11-3 and TRBJ2-2; 12 nucleotides align to TRBD2. Trimming at V came to 1 base and at J to 6 bases, leaving 0 bases not matched to a gene. CDR1 and CDR2 (germline): SGHNT, YENEEA. This CDR3 region has 15 residues.

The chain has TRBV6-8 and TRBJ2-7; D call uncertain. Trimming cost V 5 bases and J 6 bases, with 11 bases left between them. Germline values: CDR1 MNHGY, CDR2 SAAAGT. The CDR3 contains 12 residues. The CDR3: CASSLVKFEQYF. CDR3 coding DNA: TGTGCCAGCAGTCTGGTAAAGTTCGAGCAGTACTTC.

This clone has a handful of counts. The CDR3 nucleotides are TGTGCCAGTAGTCCCTGGACAGTCGATCAGCCCCAGCATTTT. Amino acid sequence: CASSPWTVDQPQHF. V usage is TRBV19 and J usage is TRBJ1-5, with D tentatively TRBD1 (6 bases). Germline CDR1 reads LNHDA; CDR2 reads SQIVND (reference sequence). Trimming removed 5 bases from V and 5 bases from J, with 13 bases in between. The length of the CDR3 is 14 residues.

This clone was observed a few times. CDR3: CASRGQHDNEQFF. CDR3 DNA: TGTGCCTCAAGAGGTCAGCATGACAATGAGCAGTTCTTC. The rearrangement uses TRBV6-8 and TRBJ2-1, with unresolved D. The CDR3 is made up of 13 amino acids. The V gene's germline CDR1 is MNHGY and CDR2 SAAAGT. Deletions cut 11 bases from V and 5 bases from J, with 16 bases between.

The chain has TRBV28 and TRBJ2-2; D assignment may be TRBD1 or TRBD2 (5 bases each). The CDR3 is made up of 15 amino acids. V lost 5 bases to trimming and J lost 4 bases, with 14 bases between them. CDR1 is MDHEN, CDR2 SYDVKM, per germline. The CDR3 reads CASSVGRDPTGELFF. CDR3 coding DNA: TGTGCCAGCAGTGTCGGACGGGACCCCACCGGGGAGCTGTTTTTT.

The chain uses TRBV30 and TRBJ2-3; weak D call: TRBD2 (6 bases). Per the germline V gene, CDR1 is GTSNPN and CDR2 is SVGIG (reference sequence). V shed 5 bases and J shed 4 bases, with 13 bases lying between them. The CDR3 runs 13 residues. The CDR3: CAWGRREADTQYF. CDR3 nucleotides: TGTGCCTGGGGCCGAAGGGAGGCAGATACGCAGTATTTT.

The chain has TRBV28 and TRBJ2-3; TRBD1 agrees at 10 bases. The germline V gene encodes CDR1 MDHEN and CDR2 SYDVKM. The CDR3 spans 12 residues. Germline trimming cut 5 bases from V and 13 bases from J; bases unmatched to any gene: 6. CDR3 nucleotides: TGTGCCAGCAGTATAGGGACAGGGGCCGAGTATTTT. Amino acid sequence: CASSIGTGAEYF.

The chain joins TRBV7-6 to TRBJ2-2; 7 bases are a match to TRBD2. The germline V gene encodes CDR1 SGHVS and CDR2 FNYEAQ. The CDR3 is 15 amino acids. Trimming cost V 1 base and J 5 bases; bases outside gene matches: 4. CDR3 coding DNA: TGTGCCAGCAGCTTAGTTGCGGGAGCAACCGGGGAGCTGTTTTTT. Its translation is CASSLVAGATGELFF. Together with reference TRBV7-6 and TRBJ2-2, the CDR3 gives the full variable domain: GAGVSQSPRYKVTKRGQDVALRCDPISGHVSLYWYRQALGQGPEFLTYFNYEAQQDKSGLPNDRFSAERPEGSISTLTIQRTEQRDSAMYRCASSLVAGATGELFFGEGSRLTVL.